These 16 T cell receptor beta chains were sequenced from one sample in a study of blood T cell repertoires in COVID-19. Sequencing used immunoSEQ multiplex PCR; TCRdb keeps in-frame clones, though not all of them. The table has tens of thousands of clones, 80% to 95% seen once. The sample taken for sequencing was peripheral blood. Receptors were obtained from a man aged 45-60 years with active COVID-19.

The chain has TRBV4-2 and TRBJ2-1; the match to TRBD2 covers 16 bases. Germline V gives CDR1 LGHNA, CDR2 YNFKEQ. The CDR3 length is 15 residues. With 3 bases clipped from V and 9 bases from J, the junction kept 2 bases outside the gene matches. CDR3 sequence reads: CASSHGTSGRVEQFF. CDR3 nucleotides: TGTGCCAGCAGCCATGGGACTAGCGGGAGGGTTGAGCAGTTCTTC.

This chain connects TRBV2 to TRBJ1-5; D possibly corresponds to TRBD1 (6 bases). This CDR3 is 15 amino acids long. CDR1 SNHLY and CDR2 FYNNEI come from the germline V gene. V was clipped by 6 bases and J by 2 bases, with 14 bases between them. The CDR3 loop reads CASRDSPLGNQPQHF. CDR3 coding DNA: TGTGCCAGCAGGGACAGCCCACTCGGCAATCAGCCCCAGCATTTT.

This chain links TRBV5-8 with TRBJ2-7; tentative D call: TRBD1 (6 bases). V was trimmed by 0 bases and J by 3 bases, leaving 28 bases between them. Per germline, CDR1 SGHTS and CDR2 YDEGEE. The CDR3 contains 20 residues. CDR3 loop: CASSLAHQRFYTGPNYEQYF. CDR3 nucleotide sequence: TGTGCCAGCAGCTTGGCCCACCAGCGTTTTTATACAGGGCCCAACTACGAGCAGTACTTC.

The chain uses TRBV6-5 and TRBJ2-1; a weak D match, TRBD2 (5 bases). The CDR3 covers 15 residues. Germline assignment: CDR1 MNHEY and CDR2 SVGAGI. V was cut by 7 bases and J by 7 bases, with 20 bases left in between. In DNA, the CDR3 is TGTGCCAGCATCTCAAACGGACTTCCTATAAATGAGCAGTTCTTC. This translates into CASISNGLPINEQFF.

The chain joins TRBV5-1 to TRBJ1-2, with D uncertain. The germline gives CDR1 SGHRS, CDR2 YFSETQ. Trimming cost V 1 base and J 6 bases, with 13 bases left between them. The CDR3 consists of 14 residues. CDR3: CASSLSPRGDGYTF. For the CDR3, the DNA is TGCGCCAGCAGCTTGAGCCCGCGCGGGGATGGCTACACCTTC.

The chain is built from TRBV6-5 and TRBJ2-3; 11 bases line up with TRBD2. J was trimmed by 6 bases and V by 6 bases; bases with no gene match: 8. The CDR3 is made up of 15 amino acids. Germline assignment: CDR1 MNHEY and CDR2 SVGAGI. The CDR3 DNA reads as TGTGCCAGCAGCACACTAGCGGGAGCGGGGGATACGCAGTATTTT. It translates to CASSTLAGAGDTQYF.

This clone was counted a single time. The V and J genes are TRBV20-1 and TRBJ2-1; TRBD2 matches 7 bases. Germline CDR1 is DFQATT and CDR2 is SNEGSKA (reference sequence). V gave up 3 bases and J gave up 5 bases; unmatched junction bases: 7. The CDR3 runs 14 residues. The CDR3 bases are TGCAGTGCTAGTAAAGATAGCGGGCACAATGAGCAGTTCTTC. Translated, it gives CSASKDSGHNEQFF.

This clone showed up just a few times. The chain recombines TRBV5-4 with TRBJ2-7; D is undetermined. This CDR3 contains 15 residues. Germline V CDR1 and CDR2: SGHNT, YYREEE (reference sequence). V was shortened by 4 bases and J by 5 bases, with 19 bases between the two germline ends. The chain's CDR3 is CASSPTPQYTHEQYF. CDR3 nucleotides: TGTGCCAGCAGCCCCACCCCACAGTACACCCACGAGCAGTACTTC.

CDR3 region: CASSVVPTRDTQYF. DNA for the CDR3: TGTGCCAGCAGCGTAGTCCCTACCCGAGATACGCAGTATTTT. V and J are TRBV9 and TRBJ2-3; D uncertain. Germline loops: CDR1 SGDLS, CDR2 YYNGEE. The CDR3 extends over 14 amino acids. The ends were cut back, 0 bases at V and 5 bases at J, with 10 bases in the middle.

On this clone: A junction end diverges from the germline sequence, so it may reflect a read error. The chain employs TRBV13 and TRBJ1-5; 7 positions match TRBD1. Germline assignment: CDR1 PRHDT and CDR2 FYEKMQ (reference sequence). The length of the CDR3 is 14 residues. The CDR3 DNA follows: TGTGCCAACAGCTTCCGACAGGGAGGTCAGCCCCAGCATTTT. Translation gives CANSFRQGGQPQHF.

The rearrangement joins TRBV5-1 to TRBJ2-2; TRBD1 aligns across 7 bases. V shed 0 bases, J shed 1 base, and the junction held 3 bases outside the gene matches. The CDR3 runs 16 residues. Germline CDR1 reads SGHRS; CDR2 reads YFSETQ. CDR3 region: CASSLEGGRNTGELFF. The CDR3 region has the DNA TGCGCCAGCAGCTTGGAAGGGGGCCGGAACACCGGGGAGCTGTTTTTT.

The CDR3 loop reads CASSVPTRQSTDTQYF. CDR3 DNA: TGTGCCAGCAGCGTACCTACCAGACAGAGCACAGATACGCAGTATTTT. The J gene is TRBJ2-3, the V gene TRBV9; perhaps TRBD1 as D (5 bases). Per the germline V gene, CDR1 is SGDLS and CDR2 is YYNGEE. The germline V and J ends were trimmed by 1 base and 0 bases, with 12 bases remaining between them. This CDR3 contains 16 residues.

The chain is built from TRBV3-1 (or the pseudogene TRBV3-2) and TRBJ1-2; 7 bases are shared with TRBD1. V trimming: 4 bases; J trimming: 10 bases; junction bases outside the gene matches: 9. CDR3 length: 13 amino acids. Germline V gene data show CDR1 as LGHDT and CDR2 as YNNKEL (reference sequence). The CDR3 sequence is CASSPGQWSDYTF. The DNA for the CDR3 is TGTGCCAGCAGCCCGGGACAGTGGAGCGACTACACCTTC.

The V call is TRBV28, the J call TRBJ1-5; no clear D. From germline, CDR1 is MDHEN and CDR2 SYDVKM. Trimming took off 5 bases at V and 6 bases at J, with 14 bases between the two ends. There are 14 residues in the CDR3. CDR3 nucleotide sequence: TGTGCCAGCAGTCTCGTGGGAGGAGGTCAGCCCCAGCATTTT. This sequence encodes CASSLVGGGQPQHF. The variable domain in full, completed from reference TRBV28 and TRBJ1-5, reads DVKVTQSSRYLVKRTGEKVFLECVQDMDHENMFWYRQDPGLGLRLIYFSYDVKMKEKGDIPEGYSVSREKKERFSLILESASTNQTSMYLCASSLVGGGQPQHFGDGTRLSIL.

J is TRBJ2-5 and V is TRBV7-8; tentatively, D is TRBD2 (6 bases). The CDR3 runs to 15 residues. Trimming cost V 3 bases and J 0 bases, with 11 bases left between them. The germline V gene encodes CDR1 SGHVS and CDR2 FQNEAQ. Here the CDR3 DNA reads TGTGCCAGCAGCTTGGGCGGGAAATACCAAGAGACCCAGTACTTC. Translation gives CASSLGGKYQETQYF.

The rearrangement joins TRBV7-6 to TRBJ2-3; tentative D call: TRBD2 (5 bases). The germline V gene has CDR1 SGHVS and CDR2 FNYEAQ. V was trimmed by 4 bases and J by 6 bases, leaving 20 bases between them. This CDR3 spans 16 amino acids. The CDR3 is CASSSIRLAPGDTQYF. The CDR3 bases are TGTGCCAGCAGCTCAATTCGACTGGCGCCGGGGGATACGCAGTATTTT.